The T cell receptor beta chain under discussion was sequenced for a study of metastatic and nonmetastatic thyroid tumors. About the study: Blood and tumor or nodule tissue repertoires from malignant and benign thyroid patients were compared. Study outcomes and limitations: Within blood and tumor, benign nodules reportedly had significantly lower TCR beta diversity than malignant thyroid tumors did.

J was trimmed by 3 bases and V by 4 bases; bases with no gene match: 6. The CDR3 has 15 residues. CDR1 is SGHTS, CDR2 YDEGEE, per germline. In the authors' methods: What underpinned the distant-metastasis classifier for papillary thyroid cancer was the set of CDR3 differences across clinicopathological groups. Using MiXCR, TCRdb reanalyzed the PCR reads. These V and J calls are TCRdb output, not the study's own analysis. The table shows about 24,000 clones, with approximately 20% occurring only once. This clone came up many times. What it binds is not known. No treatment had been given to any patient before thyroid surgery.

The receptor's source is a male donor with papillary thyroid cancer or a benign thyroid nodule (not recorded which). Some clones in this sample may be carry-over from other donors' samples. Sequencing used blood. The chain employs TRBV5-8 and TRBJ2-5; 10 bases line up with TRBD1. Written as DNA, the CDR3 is TGTGCCAGCAGCGCCGGACAGGGGGGGAAAGAGACCCAGTACTTC. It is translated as CASSAGQGGKETQYF.